The rows below give T cell receptor beta chains drawn from one sample of a study of CD8 T cells in Susac syndrome. TCRdb redid the calling of the immunoSEQ multiplex PCR reads with MiXCR, one entry per CDR3 protein. The profile shows 150,000 to 200,000 distinct CDR3 sequences, about 94% of them singletons. Sequencing input: CD4+ T cells from PBMCs. These receptors all stem from a human donor in good health. Both conserved end residues are part of each CDR3. The order of the fields is V gene, J gene, clone size, D gene, CDR3 protein, CDR3 DNA. A D gene is named only where the DNA matches it firmly. Not every row has a clone size; where given, it reads once, few, many or a size class.

TRBV20-1,TRBJ2-1,once,TRBD1,CSPGQGARNEQFF,TGCAGCCCCGGGCAGGGGGCTAGAAATGAGCAGTTCTTC
TRBV20-1,TRBJ2-5,-,TRBD1,CSAPGQGSETQYF,TGCAGTGCTCCCGGACAGGGTAGCGAGACCCAGTACTTC
TRBV30,TRBJ1-5,-,-,CAWSGGGGEQPQHF,TGTGCCTGGAGTGGTGGTGGGGGCGAGCAGCCCCAGCATTTT
TRBV18,TRBJ1-2,-,-,CASSGQDYGYTF,TGTGCCAGCTCTGGGCAGGACTATGGCTACACCTTC
TRBV7-7,TRBJ2-5,-,-,CASSGASQETQYF,TGTGCTAGCAGTGGGGCTAGTCAAGAGACCCAGTACTTC
TRBV25-1,TRBJ2-7,-,TRBD1,CASSWGQGAYEQYF,TGTGCCAGCAGCTGGGGACAGGGCGCCTACGAGCAGTACTTC
TRBV20-1,TRBJ2-1,-,-,CSASGGHYNEQFF,TGCAGTGCTAGCGGGGGGCATTACAATGAGCAGTTCTTC
TRBV20-1,TRBJ2-5,-,-,CSARIVGGETQYF,TGCAGTGCTAGAATTGTTGGCGGGGAGACCCAGTACTTC
TRBV3-1,TRBJ2-2,-,TRBD2,CASSQTSVVLGELFF,TGTGCCAGCAGCCAGACTAGCGTCGTACTCGGGGAGCTGTTTTTT
TRBV20-1,TRBJ2-3,-,TRBD2,CSARVPSGVTDTQYF,TGCAGTGCTAGAGTTCCTAGCGGGGTCACAGATACGCAGTATTTT
TRBV29-1,TRBJ2-1,-,-,CSAAAGTYSYNEQFF,TGCAGCGCCGCTGCCGGGACATACTCCTACAATGAGCAGTTCTTC
TRBV5-1,TRBJ2-1,-,TRBD1,CASSLWGQGRIEQFF,TGCGCCAGCAGCTTGTGGGGACAGGGGCGAATTGAGCAGTTCTTC
TRBV30,TRBJ1-6,-,-,CAWSVLGGGSPLHF,TGTGCCTGGAGTGTGCTCGGGGGGGGTTCACCCCTCCACTTT
TRBV18,TRBJ2-1,-,TRBD2,CASFRSGAYNEQFF,TGTGCCAGCTTCCGTAGCGGGGCCTACAATGAGCAGTTCTTC
TRBV14,TRBJ1-2,-,-,CASSREGGLTAYGYTF,TGTGCCAGCAGCCGAGAAGGCGGGCTCACTGCCTATGGCTACACCTTC
TRBV4-2,TRBJ2-5,few,-,CASSQDKETQYF,TGTGCCAGCAGCCAGGATAAGGAGACCCAGTACTTC
TRBV28,TRBJ1-1,-,-,CASSFVGGFTEAFF,TGTGCCAGCAGTTTTGTGGGAGGATTCACTGAAGCTTTCTTT
TRBV6-6,TRBJ1-5,-,-,CASSYLPGSQPQHF,TGTGCCAGCAGTTACTTGCCCGGGAGTCAGCCCCAGCATTTT
TRBV5-6,TRBJ2-5,-,TRBD2,CASSLEAGGHGETQYF,TGTGCCAGCAGCTTGGAGGCGGGGGGGCATGGTGAGACCCAGTACTTC
TRBV23-1,TRBJ1-3,-,-,CASGRCTSGNTIYF,TGCGCCAGCGGGCGGTGCACCTCTGGAAACACCATATATTTT
TRBV6-2/TRBV6-3,TRBJ2-3,-,-,CASSYGAPDTQYF,TGTGCCAGCAGTTACGGGGCCCCAGATACGCAGTATTTT
TRBV24-1,TRBJ1-2,-,-,CATSRAAGYGYTF,TGTGCCACCAGTAGGGCCGCGGGCTATGGCTACACCTTC
TRBV3-1,TRBJ2-7,many,-,CASSQGGYEQYF,TGTGCCAGCAGCCAGGGGGGCTACGAGCAGTACTTC
TRBV20-1,TRBJ2-7,-,-,CSVVQAGTYEQYF,TGCAGTGTTGTACAGGCCGGAACCTACGAGCAGTACTTC
TRBV27,TRBJ1-2,-,-,CASSLSAGGLYGYTF,TGTGCCAGCAGTTTATCGGCGGGTGGACTTTATGGCTACACCTTC
TRBV20-1,TRBJ1-5,-,-,CSATPDTYSNQPQHF,TGCAGTGCCACACCCGACACATATAGCAATCAGCCCCAGCATTTT
TRBV20-1,TRBJ1-1,-,TRBD1,CSARSGGSNTEAFF,TGCAGTGCTAGATCAGGGGGTTCGAACACTGAAGCTTTCTTT
TRBV7-8,TRBJ2-3,-,-,CASSTGTPTQYF,TGTGCCAGCAGCACCGGGACACCTACGCAGTATTTT
TRBV5-1,TRBJ2-1,-,-,CASSPGGADEQFF,TGCGCCAGCAGCCCTGGTGGGGCCGATGAGCAGTTCTTC
TRBV20-1,TRBJ2-7,once,TRBD1,CSARGDRPSGVQYF,TGCAGTGCTAGAGGGGACAGGCCTTCGGGCGTGCAGTACTTC
TRBV21-1,TRBJ2-3,-,-,CASSTTGGPDTQYF,TGTGCCAGCAGCACGACAGGGGGCCCAGATACGCAGTATTTT
TRBV20-1,TRBJ2-3,-,TRBD2,CSAPSAGVGTDTQYF,TGCAGTGCTCCAAGTGCGGGGGTCGGCACAGATACGCAGTATTTT
TRBV7-2,TRBJ2-3,-,-,CASSISTDTQYF,TGTGCCAGCAGCATCAGCACAGATACGCAGTATTTT
TRBV5-1,TRBJ2-5,-,-,CASSLEWAGDAETQYF,TGCGCCAGCAGCTTGGAATGGGCAGGGGACGCGGAGACCCAGTACTTC
TRBV6-2/TRBV6-3,TRBJ1-2,-,-,CASSYRDDYGYTF,TGTGCCAGCAGTTACAGGGATGACTATGGCTACACCTTC
TRBV7-9,TRBJ2-7,-,-,CASSYQGAHEQYF,TGTGCCAGCTCGTATCAGGGTGCCCACGAGCAGTACTTC
TRBV4-3,TRBJ2-7,-,-,CASSQKTAGGIYEQYF,TGCGCCAGCAGCCAAAAGACAGCTGGGGGTATATACGAGCAGTACTTC
TRBV20-1,TRBJ2-5,-,TRBD1,CSARDRRQGLQETQYF,TGCAGTGCTAGAGATCGGAGACAGGGCCTACAAGAGACCCAGTACTTC
TRBV24-1,TRBJ2-7,-,TRBD1,CATSESGQGGPYEQYF,TGTGCCACCAGTGAATCGGGACAGGGGGGGCCCTACGAGCAGTACTTC
TRBV20-1,TRBJ2-7,-,TRBD2,CSARLAGALAYEQYF,TGCAGTGCTAGGTTAGCGGGGGCCTTAGCCTACGAGCAGTACTTC
TRBV12-3/TRBV12-4,TRBJ2-2,once,-,CASSRALGANGELFF,TGTGCCAGCAGTCGGGCCTTAGGGGCCAACGGGGAGCTGTTTTTT
TRBV5-1,TRBJ1-1,-,-,CASSSGNVNTEAFF,TGCGCCAGCAGCTCAGGGAATGTGAACACTGAAGCTTTCTTT
TRBV27,TRBJ1-1,-,TRBD1,CASRHAGTGSEAFF,TGTGCCAGCAGACACGCAGGGACAGGGAGTGAAGCTTTCTTT
TRBV28,TRBJ2-1,-,TRBD2,CASSLSRGGLNNEQFF,TGTGCCAGCAGTTTATCGCGGGGGGGTCTAAACAATGAGCAGTTCTTC
TRBV29-1,TRBJ2-1,-,-,CSGAGTLNNEQFF,TGCAGCGGAGCCGGGACCCTAAACAATGAGCAGTTCTTC
TRBV20-1,TRBJ1-2,-,TRBD1,CSARDRSYGYTF,TGCAGTGCTAGGGACAGGAGCTATGGCTACACCTTC
TRBV6-6,TRBJ1-5,-,-,CASSLIQGYDQPQHF,TGTGCCAGCAGCCTTATCCAGGGGTATGATCAGCCCCAGCATTTT
TRBV3-1,TRBJ2-7,-,TRBD1,CASSPGTGGEQYF,TGTGCCAGCAGCCCGGGGACAGGAGGCGAGCAGTACTTC
TRBV19,TRBJ1-5,-,TRBD1,CASSQQGPNQPQHF,TGTGCCAGTAGCCAACAGGGGCCCAATCAGCCCCAGCATTTT
TRBV20-1,TRBJ2-1,-,TRBD2,CSARGGASYNEQFF,TGCAGTGCCCGCGGGGGGGCCTCCTACAATGAGCAGTTCTTC
TRBV9,TRBJ2-7,-,TRBD1,CASSVGGQAPYEQYF,TGTGCCAGCAGCGTAGGGGGACAGGCCCCCTACGAGCAGTACTTC
TRBV20-1,TRBJ2-4,-,-,CSARAPGGRNIQYF,TGCAGTGCTAGAGCCCCGGGGGGCAGAAACATTCAGTACTTC
TRBV30,TRBJ2-1,once,-,CAWGTGLDHREQFF,TGTGCCTGGGGGACTGGACTGGACCACCGTGAGCAGTTCTTC